This T cell receptor beta chain stems from a study of patients and donors after allogeneic stem cell transplantation. This clonotype was detected ten times or more. The CDR3 is 15 amino acids. CDR1 is MDHEN, CDR2 SYDVKM, per germline. The J segment lost 9 bases and the V segment lost 4 bases, leaving 9 bases of the junction unmatched. TCRdb used MiXCR to reprocess the RT-PCR reads, holding one entry per CDR3 protein. The sample has under 30,000 distinct CDR3 sequences, more than 8% seen once. The TCR was taken from a human donor who was either an allogeneic HSCT recipient or a stem cell or donor lymphocyte infusion donor (not recorded which). It is not recorded whose cells these are; they may come from a transplant donor. The sample comprised blood, either unsorted or a sorted T cell fraction (not recorded which). The chain employs TRBV28 and TRBJ2-1, with 10 bases identical to TRBD2. The CDR3 DNA sequence: TGTGCCAGCAGTTCCGAGCTAGCGGGAGATATTGAGCAGTTCTTC. As protein: CASSSELAGDIEQFF.